This TCR beta chain was sequenced during a study of blood T cell repertoires in COVID-19. Study summary: Italy, Spain and the United States were the sources of the convalescent and acute COVID-19 samples. Sample material is recorded as cDNA or gDNA derived from T cells, B-cell-depleted T cells, or PBMCs.

CDR3 length: 16 residues. Germline V gene data show CDR1 as LGHNA and CDR2 as YSLEER. The J segment lost 5 bases and the V segment lost 0 bases, leaving 5 bases of the junction unmatched. Per the original data handling: Nucleated cell counts were estimated from reference gene primer amplification. Repertoires were generated with immunoSEQ multiplex PCR, while TCRdb's copy carries only in-frame clones and drops some. V and J calls and clone size come straight from that table; D and trimming were deduced from the DNA. The sample contains approximately 110,000 clones, 70% to 90% of which appear only once.

The clonotype comes from a human donor in a cohort sampled during active COVID-19. J is TRBJ1-4 and V is TRBV4-3, with 8 bases identical to TRBD1. Material: peripheral blood. The CDR3 DNA follows: TGCGCCAGCAGCCAAGATGTTGGGACAGGAAATGAAAAACTGTTTTTT. It yields the protein CASSQDVGTGNEKLFF.